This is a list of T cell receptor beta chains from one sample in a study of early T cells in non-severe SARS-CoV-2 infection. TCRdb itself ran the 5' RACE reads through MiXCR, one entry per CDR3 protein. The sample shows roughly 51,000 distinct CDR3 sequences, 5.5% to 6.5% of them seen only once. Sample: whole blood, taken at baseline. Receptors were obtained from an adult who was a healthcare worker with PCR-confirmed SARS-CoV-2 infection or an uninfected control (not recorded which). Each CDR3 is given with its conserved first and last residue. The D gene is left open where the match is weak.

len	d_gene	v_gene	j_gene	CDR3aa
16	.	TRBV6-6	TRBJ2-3	CASSPKGYRVLDTQYF
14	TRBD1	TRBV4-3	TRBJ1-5	CASSQAGGTGTQHF
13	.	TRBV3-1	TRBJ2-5	CASRPTGQETQYF
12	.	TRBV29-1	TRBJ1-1	CSAERGNTEAFF
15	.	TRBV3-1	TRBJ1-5	CASSQGSGYDQPQHF
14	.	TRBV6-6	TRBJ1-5	CASHPGRLEQPQHF
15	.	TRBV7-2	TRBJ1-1	CASSLVGSQNTEAFF
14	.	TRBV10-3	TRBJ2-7	CAISESGQSYEQYF
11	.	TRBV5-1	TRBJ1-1	CASSLNTEAFF
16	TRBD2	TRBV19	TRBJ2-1	CASSIDLRGAYNEQFF
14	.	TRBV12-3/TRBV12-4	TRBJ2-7	CASSPLQGYYEQYF
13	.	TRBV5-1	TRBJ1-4	CASSWAAGEKLFF
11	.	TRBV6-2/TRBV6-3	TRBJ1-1	CASSLESEAFF
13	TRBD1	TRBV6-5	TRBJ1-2	CASSPRDREGHTF
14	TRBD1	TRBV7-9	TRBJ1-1	CASRPGTGNTEAFF
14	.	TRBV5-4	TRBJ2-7	CASSPDTGYNEQYF
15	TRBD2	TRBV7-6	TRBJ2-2	CASSPSGGSTGELFF
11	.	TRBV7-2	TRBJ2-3	CASSLVDTQYF
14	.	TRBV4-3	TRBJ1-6	CASSQRSENPPLHF
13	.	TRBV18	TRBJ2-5	CASSPFGEETQYF
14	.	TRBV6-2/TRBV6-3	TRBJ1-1	CASSYGAANTEAFF
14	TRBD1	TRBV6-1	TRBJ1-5	CASTDRQGSQPQHF
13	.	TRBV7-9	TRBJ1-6	CASSLSKDSPLHF
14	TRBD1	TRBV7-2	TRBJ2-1	CASAGDRVANEQFF
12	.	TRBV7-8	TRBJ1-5	CASSPPEAPQHF
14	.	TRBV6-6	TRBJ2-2	CASSSDPNTGELFF
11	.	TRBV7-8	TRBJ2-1	CASSENNEQFF
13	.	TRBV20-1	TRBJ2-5	CSAGASNAETQYF
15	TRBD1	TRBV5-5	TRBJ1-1	CASSSPDRGFTEAFF
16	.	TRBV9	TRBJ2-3	CASSVGGGLHTDTQYF
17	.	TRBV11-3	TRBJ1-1	CASSLDLRQARNTEAFF
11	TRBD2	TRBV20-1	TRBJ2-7	CSARGGYEQYF
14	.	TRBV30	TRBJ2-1	CAWRPPARHNEQFF
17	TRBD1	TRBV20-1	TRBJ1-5	CSASRGDWGRGHQPQHF
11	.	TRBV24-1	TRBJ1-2	CATSSGYGYTF
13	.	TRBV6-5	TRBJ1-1	CASSLDSYTEAFF
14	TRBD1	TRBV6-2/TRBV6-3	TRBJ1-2	CASTRQGDNYGYTF
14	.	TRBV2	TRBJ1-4	CASSDPATNEKLFF
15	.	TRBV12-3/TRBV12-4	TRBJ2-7	CASSPPGALNREQYF
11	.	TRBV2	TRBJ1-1	CASKPGTGAFF
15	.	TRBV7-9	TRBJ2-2	CASSLVETTTGELFF
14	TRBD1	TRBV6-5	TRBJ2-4	CASSGDGTGGGQYF
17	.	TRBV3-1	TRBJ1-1	CASSQDRGSLANTEAFF
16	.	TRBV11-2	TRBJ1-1	CASSLSSTAMNTEAFF
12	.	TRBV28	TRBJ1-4	CASLQGNEKLFF
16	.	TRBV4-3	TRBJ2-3	CASSQEPGSRTDTQYF
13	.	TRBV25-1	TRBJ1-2	CASSEYRADGYTF
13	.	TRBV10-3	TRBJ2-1	CAIFGGPYNEQFF
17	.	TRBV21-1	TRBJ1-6	CASSKEARGTGRSPLHF
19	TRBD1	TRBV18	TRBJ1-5	CASSRTDTGALKSNQPQHF
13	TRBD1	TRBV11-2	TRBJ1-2	CASSLGTGDGYTF
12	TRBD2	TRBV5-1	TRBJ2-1	CATPKRGVEQFF
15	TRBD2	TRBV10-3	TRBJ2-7	CAISDGGRVLDEQYF
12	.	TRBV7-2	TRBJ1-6	CASSFQNSPLHF
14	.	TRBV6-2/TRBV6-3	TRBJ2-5	CASGEGGARKTQYF
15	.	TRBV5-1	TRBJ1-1	CASSLDTRENTEAFF
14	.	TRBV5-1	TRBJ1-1	CASSRDGAHTEAFF
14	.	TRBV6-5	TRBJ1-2	CASSYHHGSYGYTF